The T cell receptor beta chain under discussion was sequenced for a study of shared T cell receptors in the human thymus. Profiling relied on immunoSEQ multiplex PCR, and the TCRdb table lists in-frame clones only, not all of them. The top ten clones hold roughly 0.01% of a sample with 700,000 to 750,000 clones, 80% to 90% of them seen once. Germline V gene lookup returns CDR1 ENHRY and CDR2 SYGVKD. The CDR3 loop spans 14 amino acids. V was trimmed by 5 bases and J by 3 bases, leaving 11 bases between them. These data were also reused for a study on human thymus T cells. Per that paper: Corrective surgery for congenital heart defects was being performed on the healthy Finnish infants who served as donors. Corrective cardiac surgery supplied the resected thymus tissue. Thymic as well as blood repertoires seemed to favor certain V and J genes unevenly.

The sequenced sample consisted of thymocytes. The rearrangement links TRBV10-3 to TRBJ1-5, with D possibly matching TRBD1 (5 bases). The sequence was obtained from a girl in the first two years of life with a congenital heart defect. CDR3 in DNA: TGTGCCATCAGTTTGGGGCTAAACAATCAGCCCCAGCATTTT. As protein: CAISLGLNNQPQHF.